This TCR beta chain is drawn from a study of Ad26.COV2.S vaccination and SARS-CoV-2 variants. Study-wide results and limits: Spike-specific TCR breadth was greater in vaccine than placebo recipients. The study found similar non-spike TCR breadth in vaccine and placebo recipients. The TCR breadth and depth analyses may have produced an underestimate of total T cell responses.

On this clone: Its antigen is not known.

The table came from immunoSEQ multiplex PCR; TCRdb's copy has only in-frame clones and leaves some out. Of about 97,000 clones listed, around 82% are singletons. Per germline, CDR1 MDHEN and CDR2 SYDVKM. V lost 5 bases and J 8 bases, leaving 7 bases between the germline ends. The CDR3 consists of 12 residues. This TCR was sampled from a human donor who had recovered from COVID-19. V usage is TRBV28 and J usage is TRBJ2-6, with D unresolved. The input for sequencing was peripheral blood, taken after recovery from COVID-19. DNA of the CDR3: TGTGCCAGCAGTACACCCACCAACGTCCTGACTTTC. Translated: CASSTPTNVLTF. The full variable domain, completed using reference TRBV28 and TRBJ2-6, is DVKVTQSSRYLVKRTGEKVFLECVQDMDHENMFWYRQDPGLGLRLIYFSYDVKMKEKGDIPEGYSVSREKKERFSLILESASTNQTSMYLCASSTPTNVLTFGAGSRLTVL.